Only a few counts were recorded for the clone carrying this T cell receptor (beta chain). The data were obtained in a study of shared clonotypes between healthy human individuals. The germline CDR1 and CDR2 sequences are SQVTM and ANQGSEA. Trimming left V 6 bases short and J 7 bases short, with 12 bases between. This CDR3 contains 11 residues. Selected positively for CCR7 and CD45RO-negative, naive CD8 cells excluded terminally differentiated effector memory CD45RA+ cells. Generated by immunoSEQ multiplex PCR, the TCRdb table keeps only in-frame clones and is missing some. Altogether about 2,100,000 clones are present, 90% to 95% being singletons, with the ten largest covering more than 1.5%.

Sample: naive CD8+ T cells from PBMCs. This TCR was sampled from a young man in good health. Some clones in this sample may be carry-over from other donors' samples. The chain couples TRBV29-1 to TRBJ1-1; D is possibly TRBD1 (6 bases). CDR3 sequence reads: CSVGVQGEAFF. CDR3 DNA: TGCAGCGTCGGAGTACAGGGTGAAGCTTTCTTT.